Each of the 13 T cell receptor beta chains below was sequenced from the same sample in a study of CD8 T cells in ankylosing spondylitis. These TCRs' antigens remain unknown. Study results and limitations: What appeared characteristic of ankylosing spondylitis blood was a TCR beta motif of eight or nine highly homologous variants.

TCRdb re-derived calls from the 5' RACE reads in MiXCR, one entry per CDR3 protein. The sample carries 670,000 or so distinct CDR3 sequences, about 20% recorded once. Material: blood, either unsorted or a sorted T cell fraction (not recorded which). The receptors shown here come from a male donor with ankylosing spondylitis.

V usage is TRBV5-1 and J usage is TRBJ2-4; D gene unclear. There are 14 residues in the CDR3. Trimming took off 5 bases at V and 2 bases at J, with 11 bases between the two ends. Germline V gene lookup returns CDR1 SGHRS and CDR2 YFSETQ. The CDR3 reads CASRPDTTKNIQYF. The CDR3 DNA follows: TGCGCCAGCAGACCCGACACCACCAAAAACATTCAGTACTTC.

The chain links TRBV20-1 to TRBJ2-7, with 9 bases matching TRBD2. The CDR3 covers 17 residues. Germline values: CDR1 DFQATT, CDR2 SNEGSKA (reference sequence). The junction had 13 bases not matched to a gene; V was cut back by 2 bases and J by 2 bases. CDR3 in DNA: TGCAGTGCTAGATTGGGGCTAGCGGGACGCTCAACCTACGAGCAGTACTTC. Residues: CSARLGLAGRSTYEQYF.

There are a few counts of this clonotype. This chain connects TRBV2 to TRBJ2-1; tentative D call: TRBD2 (5 bases). The CDR3 is 12 amino acids. The V gene lost 7 bases and the J gene lost 10 bases, with 14 bases spanning the gap. CDR1 and CDR2 (germline): SNHLY, FYNNEI. The CDR3 region has the DNA TGTGCCAGCACTCTAGGAGGCGGCGAGCAGTTCTTC. It translates to CASTLGGGEQFF. The whole variable domain, filled in from reference TRBV2 and TRBJ2-1, reads EPEVTQTPSHQVTQMGQEVILRCVPISNHLYFYWYRQILGQKVEFLVSFYNNEISEKSEIFDDQFSVERPDGSNFTLKIRSTKLEDSAMYFCASTLGGGEQFFGPGTRLTVL.

This rearrangement joins TRBV29-1 to TRBJ1-2; no definite D call. Germline V gene data show CDR1 as SQVTM and CDR2 as ANQGSEA. With 1 base removed from V and 6 bases from J, the gap between germline ends came to 9 bases. CDR3 length: 12 residues. CDR3 bases: TGCAGCGTTGAAGGAATGCTCGATGGCTACACCTTC. This sequence encodes CSVEGMLDGYTF.

This clonotype was detected only a few times. The V and J genes are TRBV5-1 and TRBJ2-2; TRBD2 is a possible D gene (5 bases). The ends were cut back, 0 bases at V and 4 bases at J, with 10 bases in the middle. This CDR3 is built from 15 residues. The germline V gene has CDR1 SGHRS and CDR2 YFSETQ. The CDR3 region is CASSLEGGGTGELFF. The CDR3, as DNA: TGCGCCAGCAGCTTGGAAGGAGGCGGCACCGGGGAGCTGTTTTTT.

This sequence joins TRBV28 and TRBJ2-1; D uncertain. Looked up from germline, CDR1 is MDHEN and CDR2 is SYDVKM. V dropped 1 base and J dropped 6 bases, with 22 bases sitting between them. The CDR3 is 18 amino acids. The CDR3 sequence is CASSLFLAPTPTGNEQFF. The CDR3 region has the DNA TGTGCCAGCAGTTTATTTCTGGCCCCCACTCCGACTGGCAATGAGCAGTTCTTC.

This rearrangement joins TRBV24-1 to TRBJ2-5; 7 positions match TRBD2. The CDR3 totals 12 residues. Germline CDR1 reads KGHDR; CDR2 reads SFDVKD. Trimming cost V 6 bases and J 7 bases; bases outside gene matches: 4. This chain's CDR3 is CATSSGMGTQYF. The DNA for the CDR3 is TGTGCCACCAGTAGCGGGATGGGGACCCAGTACTTC.

The chain couples TRBV28 to TRBJ2-7; no firm D call. V was clipped by 7 bases and J by 4 bases, with 14 bases between them. From germline, CDR1 is MDHEN and CDR2 SYDVKM. This CDR3 has 13 amino acids. CDR3 in amino acids: CASTVAGDYEQYF. The DNA of the CDR3 is TGTGCCAGCACGGTGGCAGGAGATTACGAGCAGTACTTC.

In this sample, this clonotype turned up once. CDR3 residues: CSATQGARDEQYF. The CDR3 coding sequence is TGCAGTGCTACGCAGGGGGCGCGGGACGAGCAGTACTTC. The rearrangement links TRBV20-1 to TRBJ2-7; 8 positions agree with TRBD1. This CDR3 has 13 amino acids. CDR1 is DFQATT, CDR2 SNEGSKA, per germline (reference sequence). With 4 bases clipped from V and 5 bases from J, the junction kept 7 bases outside the gene matches.

This clonotype was counted ten times or more. The gene calls are TRBV6-1 and TRBJ2-1, with TRBD2 matching 11 bases. Germline CDR1 is MNHNS and CDR2 is SASEGT. The CDR3 has 17 amino acids. V trimming: 6 bases; J trimming: 4 bases; junction bases outside the gene matches: 11. CDR3 nucleotides: TGTGCCAGCAGCCTGGATATAGCGGGAGGGCCGTACAATGAGCAGTTCTTC. This sequence encodes CASSLDIAGGPYNEQFF.

This clonotype was observed a few times. The rearrangement joins TRBV20-1 to TRBJ2-7; 8 bases fit TRBD2. The CDR3 contains 14 residues. The germline CDR1 and CDR2 sequences are DFQATT and SNEGSKA (reference sequence). After removal of 6 bases from V and 6 bases from J, the junction contained 13 bases not matched to a gene. The chain's CDR3 is CSAKDVLRGGEQYF. CDR3 coding DNA: TGCAGTGCGAAAGACGTTCTTCGGGGGGGCGAGCAGTACTTC.

The rearrangement uses TRBV9 and TRBJ1-2, with a weak D call TRBD1 (6 bases). Trimming took 0 bases from V and 5 from J, leaving 8 bases between them. Germline-derived CDR1 and CDR2 are SGDLS and YYNGEE. The length of the CDR3 is 13 residues. CDR3 nucleotides: TGTGCCAGCAGCGTAGTGACAGGTTATGGCTACACCTTC. It is translated as CASSVVTGYGYTF.

This clonotype has just a few counts. V gene TRBV20-1 combines with J gene TRBJ2-2; D unclear. The CDR3 loop spans 15 amino acids. Germline V lookup: CDR1 DFQATT, CDR2 SNEGSKA (reference sequence). The CDR3 DNA is TGCAGCGCGTCAAGTGGCTATCAGAACACCGGGGAGCTGTTTTTT. Its translation: CSASSGYQNTGELFF.